This paragraph reports one TCR beta chain. Its antigen is still unknown. The CDR3 totals 18 residues. The germline V gene encodes CDR1 LGHDT and CDR2 YNNKEL (reference sequence). V lost 4 bases to trimming and J lost 0 bases, with 21 bases between them. TCRdb ran MiXCR on the 5' RACE reads and lists one entry per CDR3 protein. The table has about 340,000 distinct CDR3 sequences, around 13% seen once. The data were obtained in a study of T cells after yellow fever vaccination. Turning to the study itself: Some fractions had low cell numbers, and these were prepared with SMART-Seq v4 Ultra Low Input. Findings and caveats of the study: Only a small proportion of the clonotypes turned up in both the CD4 and the CD8 compartments, likely arising from convergent recombination. By day 5 rather than day 15, the secondary response had peaked, though it was weaker.

This sequence originates from a man aged 18 to 30 who received the YFV17D yellow fever vaccine. The genes are TRBV3-1 and TRBJ1-1; D remains ambiguous. This sample comprised CD4+ T cells sorted from PBMCs, obtained 15 days after the yellow fever booster vaccination. The CDR3, as DNA: TGTGCCAGCAGCCCCCCCGCCAGTCACTCGTCCGTGAACACTGAAGCTTTCTTT. Amino acid sequence: CASSPPASHSSVNTEAFF. Full variable domain (outside the CDR3, taken from reference TRBV3-1 and TRBJ1-1): DTAVSQTPKYLVTQMGNDKSIKCEQNLGHDTMYWYKQDSKKFLKIMFSYNNKELIINETVPNRFSPKSPDKAHLNLHINSLELGDSAVYFCASSPPASHSSVNTEAFFGQGTRLTVV.